A selection of T cell receptor beta chains follows, all from one sample in a study of T-cell reconstitution after alpha-beta-depleted transplantation in children. TCRdb called the PCR reads again in MiXCR, with one record for every CDR3 protein. The data show 700,000 to 850,000 distinct CDR3 sequences, with roughly 15% seen just once and roughly 4.8% held by the top ten. The sample here was PBMCs, mostly from graft donor cells, taken 360 days after TCRalphabeta/CD19-depleted stem cell transplant. The receptors originated from a male patient between 5 and 17 years old who had a stem cell transplant for acute lymphoblastic leukemia, so the T cells may come from the graft donor. Both conserved end residues are part of each CDR3. The order of the fields is V gene, CDR3 length, clone size, J gene, D gene, CDR3 protein, CDR3 DNA. D genes are given only for firm matches. Clone size is not always given. Where it is, it says once, few, many or a class for expanded clones.

TRBV4-2	14	many	TRBJ2-7	-	CASSQEQRAYEQYF	TGTGCCAGCAGCCAAGAACAGCGGGCCTACGAGCAGTACTTC
TRBV7-3	13	-	TRBJ2-7	-	CASSYKRDGEQYF	TGTGCCAGCAGCTACAAGCGCGATGGGGAGCAGTACTTC
TRBV24-1	16	few	TRBJ2-1	TRBD1	CATSDFRQGSYNEQFF	TGTGCCACCAGTGATTTCCGACAGGGGTCCTACAATGAGCAGTTCTTC
TRBV2	15	-	TRBJ2-2	-	CASSDRPDSTGELFF	TGTGCCAGCAGTGACCGGCCGGACAGTACCGGGGAGCTGTTTTTT
TRBV10-3	17	-	TRBJ2-1	TRBD2	CAISESALLAGADEQFF	TGTGCCATCAGTGAGTCGGCCCTACTAGCGGGAGCGGATGAGCAGTTCTTC
TRBV5-1	17	many	TRBJ2-1	TRBD2	CASSLATSGSSYNEQFF	TGCGCCAGCAGCTTGGCGACTAGCGGGAGCTCCTACAATGAGCAGTTCTTC
TRBV9	14	few	TRBJ2-1	TRBD2	CASSVPTSDNEQFF	TGTGCCAGCAGCGTGCCGACTAGCGACAATGAGCAGTTCTTC
TRBV20-1	13	-	TRBJ1-5	-	CSARDKGNQPQHF	TGCAGTGCTAGAGATAAGGGCAATCAGCCCCAGCATTTT
TRBV5-1	16	-	TRBJ2-3	TRBD2	CASSGPTSGYTDTQYF	TGCGCCAGCAGCGGACCGACTAGCGGATACACAGATACGCAGTATTTT
TRBV11-2	19	few	TRBJ2-1	TRBD2	CASSVRTVLVLAGNNEQFF	TGTGCCAGCAGCGTACGGACAGTTTTAGTACTAGCGGGAAACAATGAGCAGTTCTTC
TRBV20-1	15	few	TRBJ1-5	-	CSASEDANSNQPQHF	TGCAGTGCTAGTGAGGATGCGAATAGCAATCAGCCCCAGCATTTT
TRBV20-1	12	-	TRBJ2-7	TRBD1	CSAPRTGYEQYF	TGCAGTGCTCCACGGACAGGCTACGAGCAGTACTTC
TRBV20-1	17	few	TRBJ2-7	TRBD1	CSARGIRKTGGSYEQYF	TGCAGTGCTAGAGGGATCAGGAAGACAGGGGGTTCTTACGAGCAGTACTTC
TRBV29-1	12	few	TRBJ1-2	TRBD1	CSSRGQHYGYTF	TGCAGCTCGCGGGGACAGCACTATGGCTACACCTTC
TRBV12-3/TRBV12-4	16	-	TRBJ2-2	-	CASSLWAPTNTGELFF	TGTGCCAGCAGTTTATGGGCACCTACGAACACCGGGGAGCTGTTTTTT
TRBV11-2	15	-	TRBJ2-3	-	CASSPAQGHTDTQYF	TGTGCCAGCAGCCCCGCCCAAGGGCACACAGATACGCAGTATTTT
TRBV29-1	18	-	TRBJ2-1	-	CSVRAGQGIAGGTSEQFF	TGCAGCGTTCGAGCGGGACAGGGGATAGCGGGAGGAACTTCGGAGCAGTTCTTC
TRBV20-1	13	few	TRBJ2-3	TRBD2	CSAVAGGRDTQYF	TGCAGTGCTGTAGCGGGAGGGCGGGATACGCAGTATTTT
TRBV3-1	17	few	TRBJ2-5	TRBD2	CASSQILAGFGGETQYF	TGTGCCAGCAGCCAAATACTAGCGGGATTTGGTGGAGAGACCCAGTACTTC
TRBV29-1	14	few	TRBJ1-1	-	CSVGSGGVGTEAFF	TGCAGCGTTGGGTCGGGGGGCGTCGGCACTGAAGCTTTCTTT
TRBV29-1	15	-	TRBJ2-3	-	CSVRGTQPFTDTQYF	TGCAGCGTTCGGGGGACCCAGCCCTTCACAGATACGCAGTATTTT
TRBV29-1	13	few	TRBJ1-3	-	CSVRRGGGNTIYF	TGCAGCGTTCGACGGGGAGGCGGAAACACCATATATTTT
TRBV20-1	14	-	TRBJ2-1	TRBD1	CSAGRQGSYNEQFF	TGCAGTGCCGGCCGACAGGGCTCCTACAATGAGCAGTTCTTC
TRBV12-3/TRBV12-4	15	many	TRBJ1-5	-	CASSLNGRTNQPQHF	TGTGCCAGCAGTTTAAACGGCCGGACCAATCAGCCCCAGCATTTT
TRBV27	16	-	TRBJ2-7	-	CASSPQGGPNSYEQYF	TGTGCCAGCAGTCCCCAGGGGGGGCCCAACTCCTACGAGCAGTACTTC
TRBV5-1	16	-	TRBJ2-7	TRBD2	CASSLALVAGVWEQYF	TGCGCCAGCAGCTTGGCCTTGGTAGCGGGAGTTTGGGAGCAGTACTTC
TRBV12-3/TRBV12-4	12	many	TRBJ2-2	-	CASSPRSGELFF	TGTGCCAGCAGTCCCCGTTCCGGGGAGCTGTTTTTT
TRBV28	17	many	TRBJ2-2	-	CASSLGLLRGNTGELFF	TGTGCCAGCAGTTTAGGATTATTGCGTGGGAACACCGGGGAGCTGTTTTTT
TRBV27	15	many	TRBJ2-7	TRBD1	CASSLTGDSPYEQYF	TGTGCCAGCAGTTTAACAGGGGATAGCCCCTACGAGCAGTACTTC
TRBV7-9	14	-	TRBJ2-3	-	CASSLTSGEDTQYF	TGTGCCAGCAGCTTAACGAGTGGGGAGGATACGCAGTATTTT
TRBV4-1	13	-	TRBJ2-3	-	CASSQYQGYTQYF	TGCGCCAGCAGCCAATATCAGGGTTATACGCAGTATTTT
TRBV20-1	14	few	TRBJ2-7	TRBD2	CSANSGRSSYEQYF	TGCAGTGCTAATAGCGGGAGGTCGTCGTACGAGCAGTACTTC
TRBV7-9	14	few	TRBJ1-1	-	CASSDQGKNTEAFF	TGTGCCAGCAGCGACCAGGGGAAAAACACTGAAGCTTTCTTT
TRBV6-2/TRBV6-3	13	many	TRBJ2-2	-	CASSPSYTGELFF	TGTGCCAGCAGTCCTAGCTACACCGGGGAGCTGTTTTTT
TRBV4-1	14	-	TRBJ2-5	-	CASSQAPGRETQYF	TGCGCCAGCAGCCAAGCTCCGGGTAGGGAGACCCAGTACTTC
TRBV5-6	14	-	TRBJ2-1	-	CASSLLRRRGEQFF	TGTGCCAGCAGTCTACTACGACGTCGGGGTGAGCAGTTCTTC
TRBV7-3	16	-	TRBJ2-1	TRBD2	CASSLYRLAERNEQFF	TGTGCCAGCAGCTTATACCGACTAGCGGAGAGAAATGAGCAGTTCTTC
TRBV7-1	11	-	TRBJ2-1	-	CASGSTNEQFF	TGTGCCAGCGGCTCAACCAATGAGCAGTTCTTC
TRBV4-1	14	-	TRBJ2-1	TRBD1	CASTGTGALNEQFF	TGCGCCAGCACCGGGACAGGGGCCCTCAATGAGCAGTTCTTC
TRBV3-1	14	few	TRBJ2-7	TRBD2	CASSQDPGRHEQYF	TGTGCCAGCAGCCAAGATCCCGGGAGGCACGAGCAGTACTTC